The clone carrying this T cell receptor beta chain was seen only once. Its antigen is not known. This record comes from a study of CD8 T cells in Susac syndrome. Study results and caveats: A relatively small number of individuals underwent TCR sequencing and HLA analysis.

The length of the CDR3 is 16 residues. The V gene's germline CDR1 is DFQATT and CDR2 SNEGSKA (reference sequence). V lost 3 bases, J lost 0 bases, and 3 bases stayed unmatched. TEMRA cells were FACS-enriched and CD8+ and CD4+ T cells negatively isolated. An input of 0.5 to 1 ug of RNA was subjected to reverse transcription using random hexamers. Each CDR3 protein is one row after TCRdb ran MiXCR on the immunoSEQ multiplex PCR reads. There are about 180,000 distinct CDR3 sequences in the sample; approximately 96% occur only once, and about 0.093% lies in the top ten. The receptor was derived from a human donor with multiple sclerosis. The chain employs TRBV20-1 and TRBJ1-4; 11 bases agree with TRBD1. The sample comprised CD4+ T cells from PBMCs. The CDR3 reads CSARDRGPATNEKLFF. DNA of the CDR3: TGCAGTGCTAGGGACAGGGGGCCAGCAACTAATGAAAAACTGTTTTTT.